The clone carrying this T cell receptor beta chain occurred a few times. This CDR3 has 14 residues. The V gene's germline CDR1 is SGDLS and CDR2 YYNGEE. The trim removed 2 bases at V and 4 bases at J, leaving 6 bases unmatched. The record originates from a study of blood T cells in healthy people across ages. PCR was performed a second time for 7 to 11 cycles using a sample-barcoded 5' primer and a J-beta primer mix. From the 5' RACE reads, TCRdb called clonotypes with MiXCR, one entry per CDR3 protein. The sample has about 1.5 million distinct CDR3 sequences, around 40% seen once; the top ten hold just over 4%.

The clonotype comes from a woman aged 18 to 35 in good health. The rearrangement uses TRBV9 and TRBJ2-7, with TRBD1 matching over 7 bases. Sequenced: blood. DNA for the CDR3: TGTGCCAGCAGCGTGGGACAGCGCGCGTACGAGCAGTACTTC. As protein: CASSVGQRAYEQYF. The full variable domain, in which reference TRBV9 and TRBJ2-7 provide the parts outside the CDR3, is DSGVTQTPKHLITATGQRVTLRCSPRSGDLSVYWYQQSLDQGLQFLIQYYNGEERAKGNILERFSAQQFPDLHSELNLSSLELGDSALYFCASSVGQRAYEQYFGPGTRLTVT.